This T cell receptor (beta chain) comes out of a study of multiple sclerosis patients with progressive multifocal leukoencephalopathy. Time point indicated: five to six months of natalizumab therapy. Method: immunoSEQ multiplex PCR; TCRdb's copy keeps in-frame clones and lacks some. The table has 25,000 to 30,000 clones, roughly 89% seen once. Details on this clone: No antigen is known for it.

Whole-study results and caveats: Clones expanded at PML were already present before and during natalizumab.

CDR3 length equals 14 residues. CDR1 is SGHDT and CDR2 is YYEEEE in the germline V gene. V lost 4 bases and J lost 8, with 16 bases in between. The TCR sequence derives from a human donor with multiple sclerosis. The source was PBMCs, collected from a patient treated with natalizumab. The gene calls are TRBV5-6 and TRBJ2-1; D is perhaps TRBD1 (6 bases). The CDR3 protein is CASSRGQWSYEQFF. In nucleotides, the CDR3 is TGTGCCAGCAGCCGCGGACAGTGGAGTTATGAGCAGTTCTTC.